Listed below are T cell receptor beta chains from one sample, sequenced in a study of blood T cell repertoires in COVID-19. Assay: immunoSEQ multiplex PCR; the TCRdb copy retains only in-frame clones and omits some. In the table there are about 120,000 clones, around nine tenths of which are singletons. The sequenced sample was peripheral blood. The receptor set was obtained from a man aged 35-49 years with acute or convalescent COVID-19. CDR3s include the opening cysteine and the closing phenylalanine or tryptophan. The D gene is left open where the match is weak. The listing skips clone size in some rows; elsewhere it reads once, few, many or a size class.

v_call: TRBV5-1; d_call: .; j_call: TRBJ1-3; clone_size: .; cdr3_aa: CASSPLGNTIYF; cdr3_nt: TGCGCCAGCAGCCCCCTCGGAAACACCATATATTTT
v_call: TRBV4-1; d_call: .; j_call: TRBJ1-2; clone_size: .; cdr3_aa: CASSQDPQGWTQGYTF; cdr3_nt: TGCGCCAGCAGCCAGGACCCTCAGGGGTGGACTCAGGGCTACACCTTC
v_call: TRBV5-5; d_call: .; j_call: TRBJ2-2; clone_size: once; cdr3_aa: CASSVRTPQGNTGELFF; cdr3_nt: TGTGCCAGCAGCGTGAGGACCCCCCAGGGGAACACCGGGGAGCTGTTTTTT
v_call: TRBV19; d_call: TRBD1; j_call: TRBJ2-1; clone_size: .; cdr3_aa: CASSIDQGVWGSSYNEQFF; cdr3_nt: TGTGCCAGTAGTATAGACCAGGGGGTGTGGGGGAGCTCCTACAATGAGCAGTTCTTC
v_call: TRBV12-3/TRBV12-4; d_call: .; j_call: TRBJ1-5; clone_size: .; cdr3_aa: CASSFRDQPQHF; cdr3_nt: TGTGCCAGCAGTTTTCGGGATCAGCCCCAGCATTTT
v_call: TRBV4-2; d_call: .; j_call: TRBJ1-1; clone_size: .; cdr3_aa: CASTQGRDTSPFF; cdr3_nt: TGTGCCAGCACCCAGGGCCGGGACACCTCGCCTTTCTTT
v_call: TRBV6-5; d_call: .; j_call: TRBJ2-5; clone_size: .; cdr3_aa: CASSPARETQYF; cdr3_nt: TGTGCCAGCAGTCCAGCTAGGGAGACCCAGTACTTC
v_call: TRBV5-1; d_call: .; j_call: TRBJ1-2; clone_size: .; cdr3_aa: CASSLGAYYGYTF; cdr3_nt: TGCGCCAGCAGCTTGGGGGCATATTATGGCTACACCTTC
v_call: TRBV4-2; d_call: .; j_call: TRBJ1-2; clone_size: .; cdr3_aa: CASSQGQDYGYTF; cdr3_nt: TGTGCCAGCAGCCAAGGACAGGACTATGGCTACACCTTC
v_call: TRBV12-3/TRBV12-4; d_call: .; j_call: TRBJ2-1; clone_size: .; cdr3_aa: CASSTRRNEQFF; cdr3_nt: TGTGCCAGCAGTACCCGCAGGAATGAGCAGTTCTTC
v_call: TRBV19; d_call: TRBD1; j_call: TRBJ1-6; clone_size: .; cdr3_aa: CASSIRGGDSPLHF; cdr3_nt: TGTGCCAGTAGTATAAGAGGGGGCGATTCACCCCTCCACTTT
v_call: TRBV11-2; d_call: TRBD2; j_call: TRBJ2-1; clone_size: .; cdr3_aa: CASSPGTSNEQFF; cdr3_nt: TGTGCCAGCAGTCCCGGGACTAGTAATGAGCAGTTCTTC
v_call: TRBV7-2; d_call: .; j_call: TRBJ2-7; clone_size: .; cdr3_aa: CASSPPVETGWAYEQYF; cdr3_nt: TGTGCCAGCAGCCCCCCGGTCGAGACAGGCTGGGCGTACGAGCAGTACTTC
v_call: TRBV24-1; d_call: TRBD1; j_call: TRBJ2-3; clone_size: .; cdr3_aa: CATSDFDRERADTQYF; cdr3_nt: TGTGCCACCAGTGACTTCGACAGGGAAAGGGCAGATACGCAGTATTTT
v_call: TRBV2; d_call: TRBD1; j_call: TRBJ1-2; clone_size: few; cdr3_aa: CASSRDRGYYGYTF; cdr3_nt: TGTGCCAGCAGTCGGGACAGGGGTTACTATGGCTACACCTTC
v_call: TRBV7-8; d_call: .; j_call: TRBJ2-2; clone_size: .; cdr3_aa: CASSLAGLARSGTGELFF; cdr3_nt: TGTGCCAGCAGCTTAGCGGGCCTAGCGCGGTCGGGCACCGGGGAGCTGTTTTTT
v_call: TRBV13; d_call: .; j_call: TRBJ2-7; clone_size: .; cdr3_aa: CASSRWGDYEQYF; cdr3_nt: TGTGCCAGCAGCAGATGGGGAGATTACGAGCAGTACTTC
v_call: TRBV9; d_call: TRBD2; j_call: TRBJ2-5; clone_size: .; cdr3_aa: CASSSRGDQETQYF; cdr3_nt: TGTGCCAGCAGCTCGCGGGGGGACCAAGAGACCCAGTACTTC
v_call: TRBV19; d_call: TRBD1; j_call: TRBJ1-1; clone_size: .; cdr3_aa: CASSIDQGQGRFLNTEAFF; cdr3_nt: TGTGCCAGTAGTATAGATCAGGGACAGGGAAGGTTCTTGAACACTGAAGCTTTCTTT
v_call: TRBV30; d_call: .; j_call: TRBJ1-5; clone_size: .; cdr3_aa: CAWSEGQIPNQPQHF; cdr3_nt: TGTGCCTGGAGTGAAGGACAGATACCCAATCAGCCCCAGCATTTT
v_call: TRBV5-1; d_call: TRBD2; j_call: TRBJ2-7; clone_size: .; cdr3_aa: CASSLLLGGSSYEQYF; cdr3_nt: TGCGCCAGCAGCTTGCTTTTAGGCGGGAGCTCCTACGAGCAGTACTTC
v_call: TRBV7-9; d_call: .; j_call: TRBJ2-1; clone_size: .; cdr3_aa: CASSHPGRVADEQFF; cdr3_nt: TGTGCCAGCAGCCACCCTGGTAGAGTGGCGGATGAGCAGTTCTTC
v_call: TRBV5-1; d_call: TRBD1; j_call: TRBJ2-7; clone_size: .; cdr3_aa: CASSLDGTGGYEQYF; cdr3_nt: TGCGCCAGCAGCTTGGATGGGACAGGGGGCTACGAGCAGTACTTC
v_call: TRBV19; d_call: TRBD1; j_call: TRBJ2-7; clone_size: .; cdr3_aa: CASSIVSGGYEQYF; cdr3_nt: TGTGCCAGTAGTATAGTCTCAGGGGGCTACGAGCAGTACTTC
v_call: TRBV6-1; d_call: TRBD2; j_call: TRBJ2-2; clone_size: .; cdr3_aa: CASSDPTSGIIHGELFF; cdr3_nt: TGTGCCAGCAGTGACCCGACTAGCGGGATAATTCACGGGGAGCTGTTTTTT
v_call: TRBV4-3; d_call: .; j_call: TRBJ2-1; clone_size: .; cdr3_aa: CASSQGSDREQFF; cdr3_nt: TGCGCCAGCAGCCAAGGGTCTGACAGGGAGCAGTTCTTC
v_call: TRBV5-4; d_call: TRBD2; j_call: TRBJ2-1; clone_size: .; cdr3_aa: CASRGSGTYNEQFF; cdr3_nt: TGTGCCAGCAGAGGTAGCGGGACCTACAATGAGCAGTTCTTC
v_call: TRBV29-1; d_call: TRBD1; j_call: TRBJ1-1; clone_size: .; cdr3_aa: CSVLGPKGQENTEAFF; cdr3_nt: TGCAGCGTTTTAGGCCCCAAGGGACAGGAGAACACTGAAGCTTTCTTT
v_call: TRBV3-1/TRBV3-2; d_call: TRBD2; j_call: TRBJ2-5; clone_size: .; cdr3_aa: CASSLEQAGGETQYF; cdr3_nt: TGTGCCAGCAGTCTCGAACAGGCGGGGGGAGAGACCCAGTACTTC
v_call: TRBV6-5; d_call: .; j_call: TRBJ1-3; clone_size: .; cdr3_aa: CASSYDRSSGNTIYF; cdr3_nt: TGTGCCAGCAGTTACGACAGGAGCTCTGGAAACACCATATATTTT
v_call: TRBV7-2; d_call: .; j_call: TRBJ2-5; clone_size: .; cdr3_aa: CASSLDRVKETQYF; cdr3_nt: TGTGCCAGCAGCTTAGACAGGGTAAAAGAGACCCAGTACTTC
v_call: TRBV4-2; d_call: TRBD2; j_call: TRBJ2-1; clone_size: .; cdr3_aa: CASSQGLAGLLNEQFF; cdr3_nt: TGTGCCAGCAGCCAAGGACTAGCGGGGCTCTTGAATGAGCAGTTCTTC
v_call: TRBV7-2; d_call: .; j_call: TRBJ2-5; clone_size: .; cdr3_aa: CASSLNSGQETQYF; cdr3_nt: TGTGCCAGCAGCTTGAATAGCGGACAAGAGACCCAGTACTTC
v_call: TRBV6-2/TRBV6-3; d_call: TRBD2; j_call: TRBJ2-1; clone_size: .; cdr3_aa: CASSYSGLAEFSYNEQFF; cdr3_nt: TGTGCCAGCAGTTATAGTGGACTAGCGGAATTCTCCTACAATGAGCAGTTCTTC
v_call: TRBV7-9; d_call: .; j_call: TRBJ1-2; clone_size: .; cdr3_aa: CASSPDSSYGYTF; cdr3_nt: TGTGCCAGCAGCCCAGACAGCTCCTATGGCTACACCTTC
v_call: TRBV5-6; d_call: .; j_call: TRBJ1-1; clone_size: .; cdr3_aa: CASSLRGAGNTEAFF; cdr3_nt: TGTGCCAGCAGCTTGCGGGGGGCGGGGAACACTGAAGCTTTCTTT
v_call: TRBV5-3; d_call: TRBD1; j_call: TRBJ1-4; clone_size: .; cdr3_aa: CARSTGQGEKLFF; cdr3_nt: TGTGCCAGAAGCACTGGACAGGGCGAAAAACTGTTTTTT
v_call: TRBV11-3; d_call: TRBD1; j_call: TRBJ2-1; clone_size: .; cdr3_aa: CASSPQTGNEQFF; cdr3_nt: TGTGCCAGCAGCCCCCAGACAGGGAATGAGCAGTTCTTC
v_call: TRBV30; d_call: TRBD1; j_call: TRBJ1-3; clone_size: once; cdr3_aa: CAWSGTGGNTIYF; cdr3_nt: TGTGCCTGGAGTGGGACAGGGGGAAACACCATATATTTT
v_call: TRBV19; d_call: .; j_call: TRBJ2-5; clone_size: once; cdr3_aa: CASSIQGNVETQYF; cdr3_nt: TGTGCCAGTAGTATACAGGGCAATGTGGAGACCCAGTACTTC
v_call: TRBV5-1; d_call: TRBD2; j_call: TRBJ2-1; clone_size: .; cdr3_aa: CASSLLAGVGNEQFF; cdr3_nt: TGCGCCAGCAGCTTACTAGCGGGAGTAGGGAATGAGCAGTTCTTC
v_call: TRBV27; d_call: TRBD1; j_call: TRBJ2-7; clone_size: .; cdr3_aa: CASRRTGGIYEQYF; cdr3_nt: TGTGCCAGCAGACGGACAGGGGGCATATACGAGCAGTACTTC
v_call: TRBV3-1/TRBV3-2; d_call: .; j_call: TRBJ1-1; clone_size: .; cdr3_aa: CASSLIGGNTEAFF; cdr3_nt: TGTGCCAGCAGCCTGATCGGCGGGAACACTGAAGCTTTCTTT
v_call: TRBV5-1; d_call: .; j_call: TRBJ1-2; clone_size: .; cdr3_aa: CASSFGTNYGYTF; cdr3_nt: TGCGCCAGCAGCTTCGGGACAAACTATGGCTACACCTTC
v_call: TRBV5-1; d_call: TRBD1; j_call: TRBJ2-6; clone_size: .; cdr3_aa: CASSLGGQGFSGANVLTF; cdr3_nt: TGCGCCAGCAGCTTGGGGGGACAGGGCTTCTCTGGGGCCAACGTCCTGACTTTC
v_call: TRBV3-1/TRBV3-2; d_call: TRBD1; j_call: TRBJ1-1; clone_size: .; cdr3_aa: CASSPVEGANTEAFF; cdr3_nt: TGTGCCAGCAGCCCCGTTGAGGGGGCGAACACTGAAGCTTTCTTT
v_call: TRBV11-2; d_call: .; j_call: TRBJ1-3; clone_size: .; cdr3_aa: CASSLTYYSGNTIYF; cdr3_nt: TGTGCCAGCAGCTTAACCTACTACTCTGGAAACACCATATATTTT
v_call: TRBV29-1; d_call: TRBD1; j_call: TRBJ2-5; clone_size: .; cdr3_aa: CSVEGGGQPGTQYF; cdr3_nt: TGCAGCGTTGAAGGAGGGGGCCAACCGGGGACCCAGTACTTC
v_call: TRBV5-4; d_call: .; j_call: TRBJ1-2; clone_size: .; cdr3_aa: CASSLRDTVLGYTF; cdr3_nt: TGTGCCAGCAGCTTGAGAGACACGGTTCTTGGCTACACCTTC
v_call: TRBV7-2; d_call: TRBD1; j_call: TRBJ2-5; clone_size: .; cdr3_aa: CASSLSRWQGEKETQYF; cdr3_nt: TGTGCCAGCAGCTTGTCCCGTTGGCAGGGGGAGAAAGAGACCCAGTACTTC
v_call: TRBV24-1; d_call: TRBD2; j_call: TRBJ2-1; clone_size: few; cdr3_aa: CATSDFLADNEQFF; cdr3_nt: TGTGCCACCAGTGACTTTCTAGCGGACAATGAGCAGTTCTTC
v_call: TRBV29-1; d_call: TRBD1; j_call: TRBJ2-7; clone_size: .; cdr3_aa: CSASTGANYEQYF; cdr3_nt: TGCAGCGCCTCGACAGGGGCCAACTACGAGCAGTACTTC
v_call: TRBV3-1/TRBV3-2; d_call: .; j_call: TRBJ1-3; clone_size: .; cdr3_aa: CASSRGDSDGNTIYF; cdr3_nt: TGTGCCAGCAGCCGGGGGGACTCGGATGGAAACACCATATATTTT
v_call: TRBV5-5; d_call: TRBD1; j_call: TRBJ2-1; clone_size: .; cdr3_aa: CASSGTGQRYNEQFF; cdr3_nt: TGTGCCAGCAGCGGAACGGGACAGAGATACAATGAGCAGTTCTTC
v_call: TRBV6-5; d_call: TRBD1; j_call: TRBJ2-1; clone_size: .; cdr3_aa: CASRDSSYNEQFF; cdr3_nt: TGTGCCAGCCGGGACAGCTCCTACAATGAGCAGTTCTTC